One and the same sample provided the 22 T cell receptor beta chains below, sequenced in a study of cytomegalovirus exposure and HLA in healthy donors. The PCR used 60 Vbeta and 13 Jbeta primers. Clones were read by immunoSEQ multiplex PCR, and TCRdb kept only the in-frame ones, dropping some. Found here are about 160,000 clones, around 82% of them singletons; the top ten hold around a tenth. The material sequenced was PBMCs. Receptor source: a man aged 45-60 years in good health and CMV-seropositive.

The genes are TRBV19 and TRBJ2-5; TRBD1 is a possible D gene (7 bases). The CDR3 is 17 amino acids. The germline V gene has CDR1 LNHDA and CDR2 SQIVND (reference sequence). V was shortened by 7 bases and J by 3 bases, with 24 bases between the two germline ends. CDR3 nucleotides: TGTGCCAGTACTCCATCAAGGAGGGGGCCTAGCGAAGAGACCCAGTACTTC. This encodes CASTPSRRGPSEETQYF.

The gene calls are TRBV19 and TRBJ2-2; D might be TRBD1 (5 bases). This CDR3 contains 14 residues. CDR1 and CDR2 (germline): LNHDA, SQIVND (reference sequence). Trimming removed 10 bases from V and 0 bases from J, with 12 bases in between. This CDR3 is CATRQLANTGELFF. The CDR3 DNA reads TGTGCCACCAGACAGCTCGCGAACACCGGGGAGCTGTTTTTT.

This chain uses TRBV28 with TRBJ2-1, with 8 bases identical to TRBD1. With V trimmed by 4 bases and J by 6 bases, 11 bases remained unmatched. Germline V CDR1 and CDR2: MDHEN, SYDVKM. The CDR3 length is 16 residues. This CDR3 is CASSYMAGGGFNEQFF. DNA for the CDR3: TGTGCCAGCAGTTACATGGCAGGGGGCGGGTTCAATGAGCAGTTCTTC.

The V and J genes are TRBV4-3 and TRBJ2-3; 8 bases are a match to TRBD2. The length of the CDR3 is 16 residues. Germline V gene lookup returns CDR1 LGHNA and CDR2 YSLEER. V lost 3 bases and J lost 1; bases outside the gene matches: 6. The CDR3 region is CASSQRAAGGTDTQYF. CDR3 DNA sequence: TGCGCCAGCAGCCAGAGGGCAGCGGGGGGCACAGATACGCAGTATTTT.

The rearrangement links TRBV5-1 to TRBJ2-7; no clear D gene. The V end lost 3 bases, the J end lost 0 bases, and 7 bases lay between the germline ends. The germline V gene encodes CDR1 SGHRS and CDR2 YFSETQ. The CDR3 runs to 13 residues. CDR3 sequence: CASSSLSSYEQYF. CDR3 nucleotide sequence: TGCGCCAGCAGCTCTTTGAGCTCCTACGAGCAGTACTTC.

The rearrangement uses TRBV15 and TRBJ2-1; 9 bases are shared with TRBD2. Germline V gene sequence: CDR1 LNHNV, CDR2 YYDKDF (reference sequence). The V and J ends lost 2 bases and 4 bases, in that order; junction bases with no gene match: 6. The CDR3 runs to 16 residues. The CDR3 region is CATSRPAGGAYNEQFF. The CDR3 coding sequence is TGTGCCACCAGCAGACCAGCGGGAGGAGCATACAATGAGCAGTTCTTC.

In this sample, this clone turned up a few times. CDR3 protein: CASSLLAGGPRGAYNEQFF. The DNA of the CDR3 is TGCGCCAGCAGCCTCCTAGCGGGGGGCCCCCGGGGGGCCTACAATGAGCAGTTCTTC. The chain is built from TRBV4-3 and TRBJ2-1; 11 bases are a match to TRBD2. This CDR3 is 19 amino acids long. Germline trimming cut 4 bases from V and 2 bases from J; bases unmatched to any gene: 13. Germline-derived CDR1 and CDR2 are LGHNA and YSLEER.

V is TRBV4-1 and J is TRBJ2-1, with 7 nucleotides matching TRBD2. CDR3 length: 14 residues. After removal of 1 base from V and 14 bases from J, the junction contained 11 bases not matched to a gene. Per germline, CDR1 MGHRA and CDR2 YSYEKL. The CDR3, as DNA: TGCGCCAGCAGCCAAGGGGGGGGAGTCCCGATGGAGTTCTTC. Its protein product is CASSQGGGVPMEFF.

Only one count was recorded for this clone. The chain has TRBV29-1 and TRBJ2-7; 8 bases are a match to TRBD1. This CDR3 spans 11 amino acids. The germline CDR1 and CDR2 sequences are SQVTM and ANQGSEA. J lost 5 bases, V lost 8 bases, and 5 bases had no gene match. The CDR3 DNA is TGCAGCTTCATGACAGGGGACGAGCAGTACTTC. Its protein product is CSFMTGDEQYF.

This clone was observed a single time. This chain links TRBV2 with TRBJ1-4; D gene ambiguous. V was shortened by 8 bases and J by 7 bases, with 11 bases between the two germline ends. The CDR3 length is 12 residues. CDR1 is SNHLY, CDR2 FYNNEI, per germline. The CDR3 reads CASGPGPEKLFF. CDR3 nucleotide sequence: TGTGCCAGCGGCCCGGGTCCTGAAAAACTGTTTTTT.

V gene TRBV10-3 combines with J gene TRBJ2-2; maybe TRBD2 (5 bases). V was clipped by 7 bases and J by 1 base, with 10 bases between them. Per the germline V gene, CDR1 is ENHRY and CDR2 is SYGVKD. This CDR3 spans 14 amino acids. The CDR3 loop is CAITFAGNTGELFF. The CDR3 DNA reads TGTGCCATCACTTTTGCGGGGAACACCGGGGAGCTGTTTTTT.

The chain employs TRBV6-5 and TRBJ1-3; TRBD1 is a possible D gene (5 bases). V gave up 6 bases and J gave up 4 bases, with 16 bases separating them. The CDR3 is 15 residues long. Germline CDR1 and CDR2: MNHEY and SVGAGI. CDR3 amino acids: CASSALGGSGNTIYF. CDR3 DNA: TGTGCCAGCAGCGCCCTCGGGGGGTCCGGAAACACCATATATTTT.

This chain connects TRBV5-1 to TRBJ2-2, with 14 bases fitting TRBD2. CDR1 and CDR2 from the germline V gene are SGHRS and YFSETQ. The CDR3 has 18 residues. V trimming: 9 bases; J trimming: 0 bases; junction bases outside the gene matches: 10. This chain's CDR3 is CATQYQTSGRANTGELFF. DNA for the CDR3: TGCGCCACCCAATACCAGACTAGCGGGAGGGCGAACACCGGGGAGCTGTTTTTT.

V gene TRBV28 combines with J gene TRBJ1-5; D possibly corresponds to TRBD1 (6 bases). Trimming shortened V by 5 bases and J by 3 bases, and 8 bases separated the two germline ends. The CDR3 loop spans 13 amino acids. Germline lookup yields CDR1 MDHEN and CDR2 SYDVKM. The CDR3 nucleotides are TGTGCCAGCAGTGGACAGCACAATCAGCCCCAGCATTTT. Translation: CASSGQHNQPQHF.

The sample holds one count of this clone. V is TRBV6-5 and J is TRBJ1-5, with TRBD1 matching 7 bases. Germline CDR1 and CDR2: MNHEY and SVGAGI. The CDR3 runs to 14 residues. V lost 6 bases, J lost 5 bases, and 7 bases stayed unmatched. CDR3 sequence: CASREQGRDQPQHF. CDR3 bases: TGTGCCAGCAGAGAACAGGGGCGTGATCAGCCCCAGCATTTT.

The CDR3 sequence: CASSTLGGASDTQYF. For the CDR3, the DNA is TGTGCCAGCAGCACTCTAGGGGGGGCGTCAGATACGCAGTATTTT. The rearrangement links TRBV9 to TRBJ2-3; tentatively, D is TRBD2 (7 bases). Trimming took off 4 bases at V and 4 bases at J, with 16 bases between the two ends. This CDR3 region has 15 residues. The germline V gene encodes CDR1 SGDLS and CDR2 YYNGEE. The full variable domain, its missing parts supplied by reference TRBV9 and TRBJ2-3, is DSGVTQTPKHLITATGQRVTLRCSPRSGDLSVYWYQQSLDQGLQFLIQYYNGEERAKGNILERFSAQQFPDLHSELNLSSLELGDSALYFCASSTLGGASDTQYFGPGTRLTVL.

The chain joins TRBV7-8 to TRBJ2-5, with TRBD2 matching over 11 bases. V dropped 5 bases and J dropped 5; count of bases not matched to a gene: 19. The length of the CDR3 is 19 residues. Germline CDR1 reads SGHVS; CDR2 reads FQNEAQ. The CDR3 region has the DNA TGTGCCAGCAGCGCGGTACTAGCGGGGGACACCGGCGGGTGGGAGACCCAGTACTTC. Translated: CASSAVLAGDTGGWETQYF.

The V call is TRBV4-1, the J call TRBJ2-1, with D perhaps matching TRBD1 (5 bases). The V gene lost 2 bases and the J gene lost 2 bases, with 13 bases spanning the gap. Germline V lookup: CDR1 MGHRA, CDR2 YSYEKL. CDR3 size: 16 residues. The CDR3 sequence is CASSQFRAITYNEQFF. The CDR3 DNA follows: TGCGCCAGCAGCCAATTCAGGGCGATTACCTACAATGAGCAGTTCTTC.

The chain carries TRBV29-1 and TRBJ1-1, with TRBD1 as a possible D gene (5 bases). Germline V gene lookup returns CDR1 SQVTM and CDR2 ANQGSEA. V was clipped by 6 bases and J by 5 bases, with 19 bases between them. The CDR3 loop spans 14 amino acids. CDR3 sequence reads: CSVMHGGGGTEAFF. The DNA for the CDR3 is TGCAGCGTCATGCACGGCGGGGGGGGGACTGAAGCTTTCTTT.

With regard to this clone: The sample contains more than one DNA sequence encoding this CDR3. The rearrangement uses TRBV19 and TRBJ1-2; 11 bases agree with TRBD1. V shed 6 bases and J 8 bases; nucleotides not matched to a gene: 5. The V gene's germline CDR1 is LNHDA and CDR2 SQIVND (reference sequence). The CDR3 covers 13 residues. CDR3 sequence reads: CASSPGQGDGYTF. Here the CDR3 DNA reads TGTGCCAGTAGCCCGGGACAGGGGGACGGCTACACCTTC.

V is TRBV5-1 and J is TRBJ1-3; 7 nucleotides agree with TRBD1. This CDR3 contains 16 residues. The V gene end was trimmed by 0 bases and the J gene end by 2 bases; junction bases not matched to a gene: 5. Germline CDR1 reads SGHRS; CDR2 reads YFSETQ. The CDR3 DNA sequence: TGCGCCAGCAGCTTGGGGGACAGCTTGGCTGGAAACACCATATATTTT. It codes for CASSLGDSLAGNTIYF.

CDR3 in DNA: TGTGCCAGCAGTTTATACAGGGACTATGGCTACACCTTC. Translated, it gives CASSLYRDYGYTF. V is TRBV27 and J is TRBJ1-2; a weak D match, TRBD1 (6 bases). Germline CDR1 MNHEY, CDR2 SMNVEV (reference sequence). This CDR3 is built from 13 residues. V gave up 1 base and J gave up 3 bases, with 6 bases separating them.